Given below is one TCR beta chain in context. The target antigen is unknown. Using RNA transcripts as the source, TCR beta CDR3 regions were amplified. TCR CDR3 regions were first amplified by RT-PCR with HTBI primers. Using its own MiXCR run on the multiplex PCR reads, TCRdb lists one record per CDR3 protein. Of 550,000 to 600,000 distinct CDR3 sequences in the sample, roughly 17% were seen once. With 2 bases clipped from V and 5 bases from J, the junction kept 13 bases outside the gene matches. CDR1 SGHTA and CDR2 FQGNSA come from the germline V gene. This CDR3 contains 17 residues. No ophthalmopathy progression within 18 months constituted stable Graves' hyperthyroidism. Subjects aged 18 to 65 presented with newly diagnosed hyperthyroidism of less than 2 months' duration. The data belong to a study of T cells in Graves' hyperthyroidism and ophthalmopathy. Overall study findings and caveats: Ophthalmopathy was model-predicted a median roughly six months pre-onset.

Material: blood. V is TRBV7-2 and J is TRBJ2-5, with 8 nucleotides matching TRBD2. The TCR sequence derives from a woman younger than 30 with Graves' hyperthyroidism. CDR3 nucleotide sequence: TGTGCCAGCAGCTTACGACTAGCGCTTTCTACGGGGGAGACCCAGTACTTC. Translated, it gives CASSLRLALSTGETQYF.